These 26 T cell receptor beta chains came from one sample sequenced in a study of siplizumab effects on memory and regulatory T cells. The protocol was immunoSEQ multiplex PCR, while the TCRdb copy is restricted to in-frame clones and leaves out a portion. The table shows 55,000 to 65,000 clones, with around 97% occurring only once. Sequenced material: naive CD8+ T cells sorted from blood. These TCRs come from a human donor in good health.

The V call is TRBV7-9, the J call TRBJ2-3, with 14 bases that match TRBD2. Looked up from germline, CDR1 is SEHNR and CDR2 is FQNEAQ (reference sequence). This CDR3 is built from 17 residues. The trim removed 5 bases at V and 2 bases at J, leaving 6 bases unmatched. The CDR3 here is CASSHGLAGGLTDTQYF. The CDR3 DNA reads as TGTGCCAGCAGCCACGGACTAGCGGGAGGCCTCACAGATACGCAGTATTTT.

This chain links TRBV14 with TRBJ1-4; a possible D gene is TRBD1 (5 bases). Germline V gives CDR1 SGHDN, CDR2 FVKESK. The CDR3 covers 13 residues. Trimming left V 0 bases short and J 12 bases short, with 11 bases between. CDR3 in DNA: TGTGCCAGCAGCCAAGATTTGAGGGGTGAACTGTTTTTT. It codes for CASSQDLRGELFF.

The rearrangement links TRBV2 to TRBJ1-2, with D maybe TRBD1 (5 bases). The CDR3 has 13 residues. Germline V gene data show CDR1 as SNHLY and CDR2 as FYNNEI. V lost 7 bases and J lost 2, with 11 bases in between. CDR3 protein: CASTDGGNYGYTF. The DNA of the CDR3 is TGTGCCAGCACCGACGGGGGGAACTATGGCTACACCTTC.

This sequence joins TRBV27 and TRBJ2-7; a weak D match, TRBD1 (6 bases). The V end was cut by 5 bases, the J end by 0 bases, with 11 bases between. CDR1 MNHEY and CDR2 SMNVEV come from the germline V gene (reference sequence). The CDR3 loop spans 14 amino acids. The CDR3 spells CASSRTGSSYEQYF. The CDR3 DNA is TGTGCCAGCAGTAGAACAGGGAGCTCCTACGAGCAGTACTTC.

The rearrangement joins TRBV5-1 to TRBJ2-7; D is uncertain. Germline-derived CDR1 and CDR2 are SGHRS and YFSETQ. Trimming removed 0 bases at V and 2 bases at J, with 9 bases between. This CDR3 has 14 amino acids. For the CDR3, the DNA is TGCGCCAGCAGCTTGGGGGTCACAACCTACGAGCAGTACTTC. It codes for CASSLGVTTYEQYF.

CDR3 in amino acids: CASSYSSGRANEQFF. DNA of the CDR3: TGTGCCAGCAGTTACTCGTCCGGGAGGGCCAATGAGCAGTTCTTC. The chain is built from TRBV6-5 and TRBJ2-1; TRBD2 aligns across 8 bases. There are 15 residues in the CDR3. With V trimmed by 0 bases and J by 6 bases, 4 bases remained unmatched. Germline CDR1 reads MNHEY; CDR2 reads SVGAGI.

About this clone itself: One end of the junction varies from germline; a read error may be responsible. This chain uses TRBV4-1 with TRBJ2-7; D might be TRBD2 (6 bases). Germline lookup yields CDR1 MGHRA and CDR2 YSYEKL. This CDR3 is built from 12 residues. As DNA, the CDR3 is TGCGCCAGCAGCCAAGATGGCCTAGCGCAGTGCTTC. Its translation: CASSQDGLAQCF.

The rearrangement links TRBV27 to TRBJ1-5; D unclear. Per germline, CDR1 MNHEY and CDR2 SMNVEV (reference sequence). Trimming took off 6 bases at V and 3 bases at J, with 9 bases between the two ends. This CDR3 is 13 amino acids long. In DNA form, the CDR3 reads TGTGCCAGCAGCTACGAGTACAATCAGCCCCAGCATTTT. Translated: CASSYEYNQPQHF.

The chain joins TRBV27 to TRBJ2-2; TRBD1 might be the D (5 bases). CDR1 is MNHEY, CDR2 SMNVEV, per germline (reference sequence). This CDR3 has 14 amino acids. Deletions cut 4 bases from V and 2 bases from J, with 8 bases between. CDR3 DNA sequence: TGTGCCAGCAGTTGGGGCACAAACACCGGGGAGCTGTTTTTT. Its translation is CASSWGTNTGELFF.

The chain couples TRBV27 to TRBJ2-1; D possibly uses TRBD1 or TRBD2 (5 bases each). Germline CDR1 is MNHEY and CDR2 is SMNVEV (reference sequence). The CDR3 consists of 15 residues. The V gene lost 3 bases and the J gene lost 0 bases, with 9 bases spanning the gap. CDR3 loop: CASSLRGSSYNEQFF. DNA of the CDR3: TGTGCCAGCAGTTTGAGGGGCAGCTCCTACAATGAGCAGTTCTTC.

The chain links TRBV10-3 to TRBJ2-1; 10 bases fit TRBD1. The CDR3 spans 14 residues. CDR1 is ENHRY, CDR2 SYGVKD, per germline. Trimming cost V 0 bases and J 8 bases; bases outside gene matches: 1. The CDR3 is CAISESTGGDEQFF. The CDR3 nucleotides are TGTGCCATCAGTGAGTCGACAGGGGGCGATGAGCAGTTCTTC.

The chain is built from TRBV2 and TRBJ2-3, with D tentatively TRBD1 or TRBD2 (5 bases each). The CDR3 is 13 residues long. Germline assignment: CDR1 SNHLY and CDR2 FYNNEI. Trimming cost V 6 bases and J 6 bases, with 13 bases left between them. CDR3 residues: CASRGPTADTQYF. The CDR3, as DNA: TGTGCCAGCAGGGGACCTACGGCGGATACGCAGTATTTT.

The V gene is TRBV11-3, the J gene TRBJ2-5; D gene uncertain. The CDR3 is 13 residues long. Germline CDR1 and CDR2: SGHNT and YENEEA. Trimming stripped 3 bases from V and 6 bases from J, with 11 bases between. The CDR3 coding sequence is TGTGCCAGCAGCTTTCCCCCCCCGCAGACCCAGTACTTC. Translating gives CASSFPPPQTQYF.

The CDR3 sequence: CASSPAAGSSYNEQFF. In DNA, the CDR3 is TGCGCCAGCAGCCCCGCCGCGGGTAGCTCCTACAATGAGCAGTTCTTC. J is TRBJ2-1 and V is TRBV4-1; tentatively, D is TRBD2 (5 bases). V dropped 4 bases and J dropped 0 bases, with 13 bases sitting between them. This CDR3 spans 16 amino acids. The V gene's germline CDR1 is MGHRA and CDR2 YSYEKL.

V and J are TRBV5-8 and TRBJ2-7; TRBD2 might be the D (7 bases). V lost 4 bases to trimming and J lost 5 bases, with 19 bases between them. This CDR3 has 15 residues. The V gene's germline CDR1 is SGHTS and CDR2 YDEGEE. In DNA form, the CDR3 reads TGTGCCAGCAGCCCGAGGACAGCCACTAGCGACGAGCAGTACTTC. It yields the protein CASSPRTATSDEQYF.

This rearrangement joins TRBV9 to TRBJ2-7; 10 bases are a match to TRBD2. The CDR3 contains 16 residues. Germline V CDR1 and CDR2: SGDLS, YYNGEE. V lost 0 bases, J lost 1 base, and 4 bases stayed unmatched. The DNA for the CDR3 is TGTGCCAGCAGCGTAGAACTAGCGGGACTATCCTACGAGCAGTACTTC. Its translation is CASSVELAGLSYEQYF.

This rearrangement joins TRBV7-9 to TRBJ2-1; 9 positions agree with TRBD2. Germline loops: CDR1 SEHNR, CDR2 FQNEAQ (reference sequence). This CDR3 is built from 17 residues. V gave up 4 bases and J gave up 5 bases; unmatched junction bases: 12. CDR3 amino acids: CASSSPKREVLDNEQFF. The CDR3 DNA is TGTGCCAGCAGCTCCCCCAAGCGGGAGGTGCTCGACAATGAGCAGTTCTTC.

The chain joins TRBV7-9 to TRBJ2-7; D remains unclear. The CDR3 totals 12 residues. The V gene's germline CDR1 is SEHNR and CDR2 FQNEAQ (reference sequence). The V end lost 3 bases, the J end lost 7 bases, and 10 bases lay between the germline ends. The CDR3 sequence: CASSFEGREQYF. The CDR3, as DNA: TGTGCCAGCAGCTTCGAAGGGCGGGAGCAGTACTTC. Full variable domain (rest looked up from reference TRBV7-9 and TRBJ2-7): DTGVSQNPRHKITKRGQNVTFRCDPISEHNRLYWYRQTLGQGPEFLTYFQNEAQLEKSRLLSDRFSAERPKGSFSTLEIQRTEQGDSAMYLCASSFEGREQYFGPGTRLTVT.

About this clone itself: A read error may account for a junction end that differs from germline. This chain connects TRBV7-7 to TRBJ2-5; D may be TRBD1 (5 bases). CDR1 SSHAT and CDR2 FNYEAQ come from the germline V gene (reference sequence). The CDR3 has 15 residues. This chain's CDR3 is CASSLGVGSQETQYF. As DNA, the CDR3 is TGTGCTAGCAGCTTAGGGGTCGGGTCCCAAGAGACCCAGTACTTC. Complete variable domain (other parts from reference TRBV7-7 and TRBJ2-5): GAGVSQSPRYKVTKRGQDVTLRCDPISSHATLYWYQQALGQGPEFLTYFNYEAQPDKSGLPSDRFSAERPEGSISTLTIQRTEQRDSAMYRCASSLGVGSQETQYFGPGTRLLVL.

The V call is TRBV5-5, the J call TRBJ2-7; D is undetermined. Germline V lookup: CDR1 SGHKS, CDR2 YYEKEE (reference sequence). The CDR3 runs to 12 residues. V was clipped by 0 bases and J by 6 bases, with 7 bases between them. The CDR3 coding sequence is TGTGCCAGCAGCTTGGGGGTCCGCGAGCAGTACTTC. Its protein product is CASSLGVREQYF.

The J gene is TRBJ1-1, the V gene TRBV25-1; D is unresolved. V was clipped by 4 bases and J by 1 base, with 13 bases between them. This CDR3 region has 15 residues. CDR1 MGHDK and CDR2 SYGVNS come from the germline V gene. This CDR3 reads CASSGPETRNTEAFF. CDR3 nucleotides: TGTGCCAGCAGTGGACCCGAGACGAGGAACACTGAAGCTTTCTTT.

This sequence joins TRBV27 and TRBJ2-5, with unresolved D. The germline gives CDR1 MNHEY, CDR2 SMNVEV (reference sequence). The CDR3 totals 13 residues. V was trimmed by 4 bases and J by 0 bases, leaving 6 bases between them. The CDR3: CASSSVYQETQYF. CDR3 sequence (DNA): TGTGCCAGCAGTTCGGTGTACCAAGAGACCCAGTACTTC.

The gene calls are TRBV30 and TRBJ1-2; 11 bases line up with TRBD1. Germline CDR1 and CDR2: GTSNPN and SVGIG (reference sequence). V was pared by 3 bases and J by 2 bases, with 8 bases of the junction left unmatched. This CDR3 region has 16 residues. CDR3 residues: CAWSLTGTGGNYGYTF. CDR3 nucleotides: TGTGCCTGGAGCTTAACAGGGACAGGGGGAAACTATGGCTACACCTTC.

A remark on this clone: The junction does not match germline at one end; this may be a read error. The gene calls are TRBV4-2 and TRBJ2-3, with 7 bases lining up with TRBD2. Germline CDR1 and CDR2: LGHNA and YNFKEQ. The CDR3 loop spans 18 amino acids. Here the CDR3 reads CASSQEVPGVAGTDTQYF. CDR3 nucleotide sequence: TGTGCCAGCAGCCAAGAAGTCCCCGGGGTAGCGGGCACTGATACGCAGTATTTT.

V gene TRBV11-2 combines with J gene TRBJ2-7, with D tentatively TRBD2 (7 bases). The CDR3 runs 14 residues. The germline V gene encodes CDR1 SGHAT and CDR2 FQNNGV. V shed 6 bases and J shed 2 bases, with 14 bases lying between them. The CDR3 sequence is CASSHGGGAYEQYF. CDR3 nucleotide sequence: TGTGCCAGCAGTCACGGAGGGGGGGCCTACGAGCAGTACTTC.

V gene TRBV7-9 combines with J gene TRBJ2-7; 7 bases line up with TRBD2. The V and J ends lost 4 bases and 6 bases, in that order; junction bases with no gene match: 9. The V gene's germline CDR1 is SEHNR and CDR2 FQNEAQ (reference sequence). This CDR3 has 14 residues. The CDR3 DNA reads as TGTGCCAGCAGCTCCCCGCGGGAGATACGCGAGCAGTACTTC. It is translated as CASSSPREIREQYF.